The TCR beta chain under discussion was sequenced for a study of blood T cell repertoires in COVID-19. Study overall: From the United States, Italy and Spain came samples of acute and convalescent COVID-19. T cells, B-cell-depleted T cells, or PBMCs supplied cDNA or gDNA.

Donors in Cohort 3 who had recovered were those with two negative PCRs, healthcare professional clearance, or resolution of their symptoms. In the study's own analysis: Reference gene primer amplification gave nucleated cell count estimates. Sequenced by immunoSEQ multiplex PCR; TCRdb stores in-frame clones only, minus some. V, J and clone size reflect that table, while D and trimming were determined from the DNA. The sample gives 200,000 or so clones, 70% to 90% of which show up once; about 10% is in the top ten. The V end lost 5 bases, the J end lost 11 bases, and 13 bases lay between the germline ends. CDR3 length: 11 amino acids. CDR1 and CDR2 from the germline V gene are SGDLS and YYNGEE.

This TCR came from a man younger than 40 who had recovered from COVID-19. The chain couples TRBV9 to TRBJ1-1; a possible D gene is TRBD1 (6 bases). The source material was PBMCs or T cells enriched from blood (not recorded which). The CDR3 protein is CASSEGVEAFF. The CDR3 coding sequence is TGTGCCAGCAGTGAGGGGGTGGAGGCTTTCTTT.